The 6 T cell receptor beta chains reported below all come from one sample, sequenced in a study of CD8+ T cells in alopecia areata. Sequencing relied on a cDNA template that was reverse transcribed from extracted RNA. The table came from immunoSEQ multiplex PCR; TCRdb's copy has only in-frame clones and leaves some out. Of approximately 150,000 clones detected, 45% to 60% appear once; the ten largest clones hold approximately 0.99%. Here the sequenced sample was CD4+ T cells sorted from blood, taken at week 0. These TCRs come from a human donor with alopecia areata.

This clone was observed a handful of times. This sequence joins TRBV21-1 and TRBJ2-2. TRBV21-1 is a known pseudogene. This CDR3 region has 15 residues. CDR3 DNA sequence: TGTGCCAGCAGCGACCGACGGTCGAACACCGGGGAGCTGTTTTTT. It codes for CASSDRRSNTGELFF.

The genes are TRBV4-2 and TRBJ2-5; no definite D call. The CDR3 consists of 15 residues. The germline gives CDR1 LGHNA, CDR2 YNFKEQ. Trimming stripped 0 bases from V and 4 bases from J, with 12 bases between. The CDR3 coding sequence is TGTGCCAGCAGCCAAGAATCGGAAGGGCCAGAGACCCAGTACTTC. Its protein is CASSQESEGPETQYF.

In its sample, this clone was seen a few times. Possible read error: a much larger clone is one base away. The same CDR3 arises from other DNA sequences in this sample as well. CDR3 nucleotide sequence: TGTGCCAGCAGCTTGGGGACAGGGAGGTACAATGAGCAGTTCTTC. Its protein product is CASSLGTGRYNEQFF. J is TRBJ2-1 and V is TRBV7-9; 9 bases line up with TRBD1. V lost 3 bases to trimming and J lost 4 bases; unmatched junction nucleotides: 4. The CDR3 spans 15 residues. Germline CDR1 is SEHNR and CDR2 is FQNEAQ (reference sequence).

This rearrangement joins TRBV30 to TRBJ1-5; 10 bases fit TRBD1. The CDR3 has 13 residues. From germline, CDR1 is GTSNPN and CDR2 SVGIG (reference sequence). V lost 5 bases and J lost 6; bases outside the gene matches: 4. The CDR3 region is CAWGQGVSQPQHF. CDR3 in DNA: TGTGCCTGGGGACAGGGGGTAAGTCAGCCCCAGCATTTT. Using reference TRBV30 and TRBJ1-5 for the parts outside the CDR3, the full variable domain is SQTIHQWPATLVQPVGSPLSLECTVEGTSNPNLYWYRQAAGRGLQLLFYSVGIGQISSEVPQNLSASRPQDRQFILSSKKLLLSDSGFYLCAWGQGVSQPQHFGDGTRLSIL.

The chain uses TRBV30 and TRBJ1-5, with TRBD1 identical over 8 bases. J lost 3 bases, V lost 5 bases, and 6 bases had no gene match. The CDR3 contains 14 residues. CDR1 GTSNPN and CDR2 SVGIG come from the germline V gene (reference sequence). This CDR3 reads CAWGGQAYNQPQHF. The CDR3 nucleotides are TGTGCCTGGGGGGGACAGGCTTACAATCAGCCCCAGCATTTT.

The chain uses TRBV29-1 and TRBJ2-3; TRBD2 matches 15 bases. V lost 8 bases, J lost 1 base, and 7 bases stayed unmatched. Germline CDR1 SQVTM, CDR2 ANQGSEA. CDR3 size: 16 residues. The DNA of the CDR3 is TGCAGCCCGGGACTAGCGGGAGGAACAGGCACAGATACGCAGTATTTT. Translated, it gives CSPGLAGGTGTDTQYF.